This T cell receptor beta chain is from a study of regulatory T cells in long-lasting Graves disease. CDR3 length equals 14 residues. Germline V gene lookup returns CDR1 SGHAT and CDR2 FQNNGV. V was clipped by 1 base and J by 3 bases, with 9 bases between them. Indicated time point: persistent/refractory GD, antithyroid drugs over 5 years with positive TRAb. The TCR library was prepared using RNA isolated from PBMCs. An approximately 10-milliliter sample of peripheral blood was drawn into EDTA tubes. The authors built TCR beta libraries using iRepertoire HTBI primers and Arm-PCR of CDR3 regions. From the multiplex PCR reads, TCRdb called clonotypes with MiXCR, one entry per CDR3 protein. The data contain over 450,000 distinct CDR3 sequences, 20% to 25% of them seen just once; the ten biggest clones take up roughly 7.7%.

The sample was peripheral blood mononuclear cells (PBMCs), taken when the disease was refractory, from a patient treated with antithyroid drugs. This chain links TRBV11-2 with TRBJ2-5; D might be TRBD1 or TRBD2, each matching 5 bases. This TCR was sampled from a female donor with Graves disease. DNA for the CDR3: TGTGCCAGCAGCTTAGGGGGACCGAAAGAGACCCAGTACTTC. It codes for CASSLGGPKETQYF.